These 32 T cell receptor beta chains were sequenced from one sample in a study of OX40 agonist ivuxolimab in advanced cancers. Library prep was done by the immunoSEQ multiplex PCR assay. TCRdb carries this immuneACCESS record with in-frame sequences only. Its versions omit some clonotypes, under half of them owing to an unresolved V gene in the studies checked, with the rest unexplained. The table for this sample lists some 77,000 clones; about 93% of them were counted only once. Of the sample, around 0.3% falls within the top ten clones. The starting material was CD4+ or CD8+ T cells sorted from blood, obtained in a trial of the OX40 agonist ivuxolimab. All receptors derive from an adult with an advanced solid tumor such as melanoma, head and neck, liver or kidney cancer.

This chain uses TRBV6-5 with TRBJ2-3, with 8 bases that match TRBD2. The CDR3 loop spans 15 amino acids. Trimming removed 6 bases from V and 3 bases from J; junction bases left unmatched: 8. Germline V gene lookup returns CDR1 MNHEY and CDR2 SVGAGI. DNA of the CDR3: TGTGCCAGCAGACTCGGGAGGGCCGGGACAGATACGCAGTATTTT. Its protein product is CASRLGRAGTDTQYF.

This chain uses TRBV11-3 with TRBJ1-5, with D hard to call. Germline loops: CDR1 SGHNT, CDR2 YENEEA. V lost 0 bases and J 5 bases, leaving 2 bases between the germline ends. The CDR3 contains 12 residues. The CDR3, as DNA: TGTGCCAGCAGCTTAGAATATCAGCCCCAGCATTTT. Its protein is CASSLEYQPQHF. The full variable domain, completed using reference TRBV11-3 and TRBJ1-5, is EAGVVQSPRYKIIEKKQPVAFWCNPISGHNTLYWYLQNLGQGPELLIRYENEEAVDDSQLPKDRFSAERLKGVDSTLKIQPAELGDSAVYLCASSLEYQPQHFGDGTRLSIL.

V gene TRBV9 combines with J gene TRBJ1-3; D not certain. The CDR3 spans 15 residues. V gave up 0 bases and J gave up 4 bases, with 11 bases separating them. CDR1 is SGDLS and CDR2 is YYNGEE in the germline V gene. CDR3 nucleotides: TGTGCCAGCAGCGTAGATGTTGGCGGCGGAAACACCATATATTTT. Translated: CASSVDVGGGNTIYF.

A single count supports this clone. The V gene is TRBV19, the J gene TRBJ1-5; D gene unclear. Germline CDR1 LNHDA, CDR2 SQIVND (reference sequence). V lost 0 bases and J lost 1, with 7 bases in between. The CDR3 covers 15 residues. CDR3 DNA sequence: TGTGCCAGTAGTATAGACGAAGTAAGCAATCAGCCCCAGCATTTT. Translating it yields CASSIDEVSNQPQHF.

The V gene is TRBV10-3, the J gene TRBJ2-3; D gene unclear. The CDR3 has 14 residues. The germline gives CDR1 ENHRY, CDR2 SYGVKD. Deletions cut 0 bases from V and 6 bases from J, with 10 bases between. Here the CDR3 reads CAISESRLVDTQYF. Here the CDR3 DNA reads TGTGCCATCAGTGAGTCTCGACTCGTCGATACGCAGTATTTT.

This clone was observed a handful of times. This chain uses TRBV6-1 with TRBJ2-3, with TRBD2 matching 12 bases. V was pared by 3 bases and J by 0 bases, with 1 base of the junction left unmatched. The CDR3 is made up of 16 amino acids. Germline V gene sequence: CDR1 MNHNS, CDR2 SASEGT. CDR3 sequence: CASSEGTSGSTDTQYF. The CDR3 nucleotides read TGTGCCAGCAGTGAGGGGACTAGCGGGAGCACAGATACGCAGTATTTT.

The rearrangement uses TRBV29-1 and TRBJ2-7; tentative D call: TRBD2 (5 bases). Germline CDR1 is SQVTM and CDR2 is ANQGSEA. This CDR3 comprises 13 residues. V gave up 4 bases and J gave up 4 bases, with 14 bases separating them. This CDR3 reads CSVGGSSGYEQYF. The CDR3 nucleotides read TGCAGCGTTGGAGGATCAAGCGGTTACGAGCAGTACTTC.

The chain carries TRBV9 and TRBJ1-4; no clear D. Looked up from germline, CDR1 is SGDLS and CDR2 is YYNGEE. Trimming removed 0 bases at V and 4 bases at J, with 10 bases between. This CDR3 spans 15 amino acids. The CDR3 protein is CASSVGEMNNEKLFF. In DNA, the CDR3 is TGTGCCAGCAGCGTAGGGGAAATGAATAATGAAAAACTGTTTTTT. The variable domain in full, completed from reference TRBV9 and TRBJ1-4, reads DSGVTQTPKHLITATGQRVTLRCSPRSGDLSVYWYQQSLDQGLQFLIQYYNGEERAKGNILERFSAQQFPDLHSELNLSSLELGDSALYFCASSVGEMNNEKLFFGSGTQLSVL.

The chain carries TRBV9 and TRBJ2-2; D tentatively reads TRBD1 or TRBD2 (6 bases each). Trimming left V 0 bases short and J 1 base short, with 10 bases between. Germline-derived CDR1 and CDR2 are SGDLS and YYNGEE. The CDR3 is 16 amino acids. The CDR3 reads CASSVEGGRNTGELFF. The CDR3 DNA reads TGTGCCAGCAGCGTAGAGGGGGGACGGAACACCGGGGAGCTGTTTTTT. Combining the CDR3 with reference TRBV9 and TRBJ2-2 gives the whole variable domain DSGVTQTPKHLITATGQRVTLRCSPRSGDLSVYWYQQSLDQGLQFLIQYYNGEERAKGNILERFSAQQFPDLHSELNLSSLELGDSALYFCASSVEGGRNTGELFFGEGSRLTVL.

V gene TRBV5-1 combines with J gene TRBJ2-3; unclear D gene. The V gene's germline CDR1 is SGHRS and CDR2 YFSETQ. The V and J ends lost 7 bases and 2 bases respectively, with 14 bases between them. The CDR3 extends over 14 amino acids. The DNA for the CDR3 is TGCGCCAGCTCCCCCCCCAGCAACACAGATACGCAGTATTTT. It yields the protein CASSPPSNTDTQYF.

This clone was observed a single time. The CDR3 loop is CAISPGQGNLVNEKLFF. CDR3 in DNA: TGTGCCATCAGTCCGGGACAGGGCAATCTTGTTAATGAAAAACTGTTTTTT. V usage is TRBV10-3 and J usage is TRBJ1-4, with 9 bases aligning to TRBD1. CDR1 is ENHRY, CDR2 SYGVKD, per germline. V dropped 5 bases and J dropped 4; count of bases not matched to a gene: 11. The CDR3 runs to 17 residues.

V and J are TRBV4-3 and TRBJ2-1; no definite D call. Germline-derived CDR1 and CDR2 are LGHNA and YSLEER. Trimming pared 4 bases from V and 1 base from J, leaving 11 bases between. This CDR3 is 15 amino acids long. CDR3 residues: CASSLSQGSYNEQFF. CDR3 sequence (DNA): TGCGCCAGCAGCCTCTCGCAAGGTTCCTACAATGAGCAGTTCTTC.

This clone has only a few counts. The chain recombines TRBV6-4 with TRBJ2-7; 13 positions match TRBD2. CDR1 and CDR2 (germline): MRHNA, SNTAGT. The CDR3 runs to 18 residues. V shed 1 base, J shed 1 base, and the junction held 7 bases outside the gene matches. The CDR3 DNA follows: TGTGCCAGCAGTGACTGGGTACCGACTAGCGGGAGGTCCTACGAGCAGTACTTC. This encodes CASSDWVPTSGRSYEQYF.

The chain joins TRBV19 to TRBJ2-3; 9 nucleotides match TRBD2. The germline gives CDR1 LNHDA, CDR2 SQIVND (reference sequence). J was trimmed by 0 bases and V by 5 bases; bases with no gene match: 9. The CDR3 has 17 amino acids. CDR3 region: CASSGSGGHPSTDTQYF. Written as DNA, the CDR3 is TGTGCCAGTAGTGGTAGCGGGGGACATCCTAGCACAGATACGCAGTATTTT. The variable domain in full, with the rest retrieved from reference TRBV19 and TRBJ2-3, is DGGITQSPKYLFRKEGQNVTLSCEQNLNHDAMYWYRQDPGQGLRLIYYSQIVNDFQKGDIAEGYSVSREKKESFPLTVTSAQKNPTAFYLCASSGSGGHPSTDTQYFGPGTRLTVL.

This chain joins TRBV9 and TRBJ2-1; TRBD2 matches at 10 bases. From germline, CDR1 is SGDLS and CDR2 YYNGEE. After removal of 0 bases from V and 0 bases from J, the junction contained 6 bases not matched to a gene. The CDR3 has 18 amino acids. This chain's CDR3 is CASSVGLAGVLSYNEQFF. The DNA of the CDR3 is TGTGCCAGCAGCGTAGGGCTAGCGGGGGTTCTCTCCTACAATGAGCAGTTCTTC.

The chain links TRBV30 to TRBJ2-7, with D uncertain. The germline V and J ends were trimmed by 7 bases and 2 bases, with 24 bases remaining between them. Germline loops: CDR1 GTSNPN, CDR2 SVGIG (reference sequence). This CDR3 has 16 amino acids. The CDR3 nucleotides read TGTGCCTTTCAACCCTCGGGCCGATCTCCAACCTACGAGCAGTACTTC. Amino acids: CAFQPSGRSPTYEQYF.

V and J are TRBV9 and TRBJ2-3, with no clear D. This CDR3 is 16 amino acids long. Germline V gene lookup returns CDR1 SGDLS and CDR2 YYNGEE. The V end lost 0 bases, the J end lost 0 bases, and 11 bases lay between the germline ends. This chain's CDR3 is CASSVGIGLSTDTQYF. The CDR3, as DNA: TGTGCCAGCAGCGTAGGGATAGGGCTCAGCACAGATACGCAGTATTTT.

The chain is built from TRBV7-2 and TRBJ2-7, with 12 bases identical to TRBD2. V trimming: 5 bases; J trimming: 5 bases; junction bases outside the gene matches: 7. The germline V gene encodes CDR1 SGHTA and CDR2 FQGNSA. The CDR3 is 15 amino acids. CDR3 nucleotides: TGTGCCAGCAGCCCTAGACTAGCGGGAGTCAACGAGCAGTACTTC. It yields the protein CASSPRLAGVNEQYF.

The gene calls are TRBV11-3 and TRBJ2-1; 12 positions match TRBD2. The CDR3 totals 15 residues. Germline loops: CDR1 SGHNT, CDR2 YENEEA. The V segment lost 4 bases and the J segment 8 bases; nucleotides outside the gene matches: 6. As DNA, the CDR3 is TGTGCCAGCAGCTCCCTAGCGGGAGGGTCGTATGAGCAGTTCTTC. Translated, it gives CASSSLAGGSYEQFF.

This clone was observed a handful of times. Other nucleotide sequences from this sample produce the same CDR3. The CDR3 region is CASSPDLNQPQHF. CDR3 sequence (DNA): TGTGCCAGCTCACCAGACCTAAATCAGCCCCAGCATTTT. The V gene is TRBV18, the J gene TRBJ1-5; unclear D gene. V was shortened by 2 bases and J by 4 bases, with 6 bases between the two germline ends. In germline, CDR1 is KGHSH, CDR2 LQKENI. The CDR3 covers 13 residues.

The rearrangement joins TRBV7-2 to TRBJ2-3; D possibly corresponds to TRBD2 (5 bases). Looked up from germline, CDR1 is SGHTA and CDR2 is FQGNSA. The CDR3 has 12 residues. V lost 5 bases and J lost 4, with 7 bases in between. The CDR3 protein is CASSTGADTQYF. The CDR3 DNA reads TGTGCCAGCAGCACCGGGGCAGATACGCAGTATTTT. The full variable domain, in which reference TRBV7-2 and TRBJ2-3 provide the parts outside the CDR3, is GAGVSQSPSNKVTEKGKDVELRCDPISGHTALYWYRQSLGQGLEFLIYFQGNSAPDKSGLPSDRFSAERTGGSVSTLTIQRTQQEDSAVYLCASSTGADTQYFGPGTRLTVL.

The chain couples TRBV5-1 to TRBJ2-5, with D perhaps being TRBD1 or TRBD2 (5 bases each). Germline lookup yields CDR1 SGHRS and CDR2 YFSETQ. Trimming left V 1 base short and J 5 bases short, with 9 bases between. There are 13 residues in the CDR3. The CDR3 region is CASSLMGEETQYF. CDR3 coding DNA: TGCGCCAGCAGCTTGATGGGGGAGGAGACCCAGTACTTC.

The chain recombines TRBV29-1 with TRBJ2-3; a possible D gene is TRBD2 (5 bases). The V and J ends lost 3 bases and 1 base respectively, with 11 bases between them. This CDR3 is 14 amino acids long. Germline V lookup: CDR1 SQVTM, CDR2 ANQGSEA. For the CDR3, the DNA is TGCAGCGTTGATGGGTACGGGGGCACAGATACGCAGTATTTT. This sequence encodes CSVDGYGGTDTQYF.

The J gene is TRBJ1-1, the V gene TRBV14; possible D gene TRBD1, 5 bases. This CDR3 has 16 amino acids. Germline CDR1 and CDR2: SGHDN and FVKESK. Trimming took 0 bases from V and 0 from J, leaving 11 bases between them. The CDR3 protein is CASSQDNGRVNTEAFF. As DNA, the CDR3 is TGTGCCAGCAGCCAAGATAACGGCAGGGTGAACACTGAAGCTTTCTTT.

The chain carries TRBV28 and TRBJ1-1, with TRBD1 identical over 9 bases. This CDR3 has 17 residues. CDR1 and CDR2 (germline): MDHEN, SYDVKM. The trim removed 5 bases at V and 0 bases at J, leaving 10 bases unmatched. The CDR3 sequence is CASSPGTGYPMNTEAFF. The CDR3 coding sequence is TGTGCCAGCAGTCCCGGGACAGGGTATCCGATGAACACTGAAGCTTTCTTT.

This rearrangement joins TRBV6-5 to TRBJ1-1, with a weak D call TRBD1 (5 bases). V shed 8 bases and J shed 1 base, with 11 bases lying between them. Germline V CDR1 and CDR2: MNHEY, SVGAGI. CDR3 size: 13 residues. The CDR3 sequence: CASGGFGNTEAFF. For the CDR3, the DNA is TGTGCCAGCGGGGGTTTCGGGAACACTGAAGCTTTCTTT.

The CDR3 loop reads CASSSQFTDTQYF. For the CDR3, the DNA is TGTGCCAGCTCATCCCAGTTCACAGATACGCAGTATTTT. The gene calls are TRBV18 and TRBJ2-3; D is uncertain. The CDR3 has 13 amino acids. Germline V gene data show CDR1 as KGHSH and CDR2 as LQKENI. Trimming left V 5 bases short and J 2 bases short, with 8 bases between. The full variable domain, its missing parts supplied by reference TRBV18 and TRBJ2-3, is NAGVMQNPRHLVRRRGQEARLRCSPMKGHSHVYWYRQLPEEGLKFMVYLQKENIIDESGMPKERFSAEFPKEGPSILRIQQVVRGDSAAYFCASSSQFTDTQYFGPGTRLTVL.

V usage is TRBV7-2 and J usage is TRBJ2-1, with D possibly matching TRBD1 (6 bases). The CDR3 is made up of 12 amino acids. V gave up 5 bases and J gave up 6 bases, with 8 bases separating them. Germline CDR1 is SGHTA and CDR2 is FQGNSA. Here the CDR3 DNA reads TGTGCCAGCAGCCTGACAGGCAATGAGCAGTTCTTC. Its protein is CASSLTGNEQFF.

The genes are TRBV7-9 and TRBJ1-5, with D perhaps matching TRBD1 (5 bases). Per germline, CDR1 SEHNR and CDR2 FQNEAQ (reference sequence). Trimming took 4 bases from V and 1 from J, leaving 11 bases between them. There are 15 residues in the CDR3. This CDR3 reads CASSSSWGSNQPQHF. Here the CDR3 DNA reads TGTGCCAGCAGCTCATCCTGGGGGAGCAATCAGCCCCAGCATTTT.

The CDR3 coding sequence is TGTGCCAGCAGCCGACGTGGACTAGCGGGGGACCCCTCCTACAATGAGCAGTTCTTC. Amino acid sequence: CASSRRGLAGDPSYNEQFF. The J gene is TRBJ2-1, the V gene TRBV11-1, with 13 bases that match TRBD2. Germline loops: CDR1 SGHAT, CDR2 FQDESV (reference sequence). This CDR3 comprises 19 residues. The V gene end was trimmed by 5 bases and the J gene end by 0 bases; junction bases not matched to a gene: 10.

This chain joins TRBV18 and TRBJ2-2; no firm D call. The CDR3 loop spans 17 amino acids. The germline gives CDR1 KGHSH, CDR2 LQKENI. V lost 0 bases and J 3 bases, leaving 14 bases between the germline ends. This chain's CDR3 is CASSPPGTGSHTGELFF. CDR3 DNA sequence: TGTGCCAGCTCACCACCGGGTACCGGGTCTCACACCGGGGAGCTGTTTTTT.

CDR3 DNA sequence: TGTGCCAGCAGCTTAACAAGGGCGGCGGATACGCAGTATTTT. Protein product: CASSLTRAADTQYF. This chain connects TRBV7-2 to TRBJ2-3; D uncertain. The CDR3 sequence is 14 residues long. The ends were cut back, 2 bases at V and 6 bases at J, with 12 bases in the middle. Germline assignment: CDR1 SGHTA and CDR2 FQGNSA. The entire variable domain, with the rest obtained from reference TRBV7-2 and TRBJ2-3, is as follows: GAGVSQSPSNKVTEKGKDVELRCDPISGHTALYWYRQSLGQGLEFLIYFQGNSAPDKSGLPSDRFSAERTGGSVSTLTIQRTQQEDSAVYLCASSLTRAADTQYFGPGTRLTVL.